The entry that follows covers one T cell receptor (beta chain) sequence. No antigen is known for it. No patient escaped relapse after autologous stem cell transplantation, and brentuximab vedotin exposure varied. This sample was included in a study of PD-1 blockade in classical Hodgkin lymphoma. Study-level background: Intravenous delivery of nivolumab at 3 mg/kg to patients occurred every 2 weeks.

The protocol was immunoSEQ multiplex PCR, while the TCRdb copy is restricted to in-frame clones and leaves out a portion. The profile covers approximately 51,000 clones, with around 78% appearing a single time and approximately 16% taken by the ten largest. The study's findings and limits: Anyone who began nivolumab under 1 year after ASCT was excluded. CD4+ but not CD8+ TCR diversity rose significantly by C4D1.

Sample: peripheral blood mononuclear cells (PBMCs), taken before the second cycle of nivolumab. This sequence originates from a human donor with classical Hodgkin lymphoma.

The DNA of the CDR3 is TGTGCCAGCAGTTTGCGGAGTTCCAACTATGGCTACACCTTC. This codes for CASSLRSSNYGYTF. This chain joins TRBV27 and TRBJ1-2; D not certain. The germline gives CDR1 MNHEY, CDR2 SMNVEV (reference sequence). This CDR3 is 14 amino acids long. V was clipped by 3 bases and J by 2 bases, with 10 bases between them.